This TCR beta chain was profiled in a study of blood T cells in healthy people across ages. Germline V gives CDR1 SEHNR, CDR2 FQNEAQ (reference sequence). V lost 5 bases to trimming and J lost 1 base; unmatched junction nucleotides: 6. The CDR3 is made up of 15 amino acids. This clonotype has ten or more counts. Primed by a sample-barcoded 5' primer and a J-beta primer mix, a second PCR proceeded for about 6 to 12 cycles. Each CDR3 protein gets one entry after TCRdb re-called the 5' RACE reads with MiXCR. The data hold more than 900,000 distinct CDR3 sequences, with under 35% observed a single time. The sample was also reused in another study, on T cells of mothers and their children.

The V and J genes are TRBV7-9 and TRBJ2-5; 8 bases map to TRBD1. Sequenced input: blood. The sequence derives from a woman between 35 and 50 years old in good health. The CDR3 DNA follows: TGTGCCAGCAGCACAGGGGACAGGATCCAAGAGACCCAGTACTTC. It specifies CASSTGDRIQETQYF.